This T cell receptor (beta chain) was observed in a study of T cells in women clearing cervical HPV infection. In the study overall: Controls were women whose single incident HPV16 infection cleared within 12 months without precancer or cancer. Only a few women had HLA typing results available.

Only in-frame clones appear in the TCRdb table, and some are missing; sequencing was by immunoSEQ multiplex PCR. The table for this sample gives tens of thousands of clones. Study-wide results and caveats: Richness differences could reflect unmeasured T-cell content per sample. A classifier using richness and V gene abundances reached an AUC of around 0.83.

Note on this clone: Its target is unknown. Read coverage stops 3 residues before the CDR3 terminus; the germline J gene supplies the remainder.

The CDR3 is 14 residues long. V was cut by 1 base and J by 5 bases, with 8 bases left in between. Per the germline V gene, CDR1 is SGHNT and CDR2 is YENEEA. The clonotype originates from a woman between 18 and 70 years old with a cervical HPV16 infection that either progressed to CIN3+ or cleared (not recorded which). This chain joins TRBV11-3 and TRBJ2-2, with D unclear. The sequenced sample consisted of blood buffy coat. CDR3 DNA, as far as it was read: TGTGCCAGCAGCTTAGGATTCAGTACCGGGGAG. It yields the protein CASSLGFSTGE. The CDR3 in full is CASSLGFSTGELFF.